A single sample gave rise to the 28 T cell receptor beta chains below, sequenced in a study of blood T cell repertoires in COVID-19. Using immunoSEQ multiplex PCR, the repertoire was profiled, and TCRdb retains in-frame clones only, with some absent. The sample consists of tens of thousands of clones, 91% of them appearing once. The sequencing input was peripheral blood. The receptors come from a human donor in a cohort sampled during active COVID-19.

V usage is TRBV10-1 and J usage is TRBJ2-7, with D perhaps TRBD1 (6 bases). V lost 5 bases and J 8 bases, leaving 16 bases between the germline ends. CDR3 size: 13 residues. From germline, CDR1 is WNHNN and CDR2 SYGVQD (reference sequence). DNA for the CDR3: TGCGCCAGCAGTCAGGGGCTAGCTCTCCAGCAGTACTTC. This sequence encodes CASSQGLALQQYF.

The J gene is TRBJ2-7, the V gene TRBV4-1; 14 bases line up with TRBD2. Germline CDR1 reads MGHRA; CDR2 reads YSYEKL. J lost 4 bases, V lost 5 bases, and 4 bases had no gene match. The CDR3 contains 15 residues. CDR3 nucleotides: TGCGCCAGCAGCTCCCGACTAGCGGGAGGGTACGAGCAGTACTTC. As protein: CASSSRLAGGYEQYF.

The V and J genes are TRBV3-1 (or the pseudogene TRBV3-2) and TRBJ2-7; possibly TRBD1 for D (6 bases). This CDR3 has 13 residues. V was trimmed by 0 bases and J by 3 bases, leaving 6 bases between them. Germline-derived CDR1 and CDR2 are LGHDT and YNNKEL (reference sequence). The CDR3 DNA sequence: TGTGCCAGCAGCCAAGACAGGGGCTACGAGCAGTACTTC. Translated, it gives CASSQDRGYEQYF.

V is TRBV21-1 and J is TRBJ2-5; the D call TRBD1 from the table was never checked on the DNA. TRBV21-1 is recorded as a pseudogene. CDR3 length: 15 amino acids. CDR3 DNA sequence: TGTGCCAGCAGCACCCGACAGGGGTTTGGAAAGACCCAGTACTTC. Translation gives CASSTRQGFGKTQYF.

The gene calls are TRBV28 and TRBJ1-5, with D uncertain. Germline values: CDR1 MDHEN, CDR2 SYDVKM. V shed 0 bases and J shed 7 bases, with 4 bases lying between them. The CDR3 totals 12 residues. The CDR3 DNA is TGTGCCAGCAGTTTATGGCGCCAGCCCCAGCATTTT. Its translation: CASSLWRQPQHF.

This rearrangement joins TRBV18 to TRBJ2-3; D unresolved. Trimming took 7 bases from V and 1 from J, leaving 18 bases between them. CDR1 is KGHSH, CDR2 LQKENI, per germline. The CDR3 is 16 amino acids. The CDR3 here is CASCARGREGTDTQYF. Here the CDR3 DNA reads TGTGCCAGCTGCGCTAGAGGTAGAGAGGGCACAGATACGCAGTATTTT.

The V call is TRBV4-1, the J call TRBJ1-2; 9 bases agree with TRBD1. J lost 2 bases, V lost 1 base, and 2 bases had no gene match. Germline lookup yields CDR1 MGHRA and CDR2 YSYEKL. CDR3 length equals 15 residues. CDR3 bases: TGCGCCAGCAGCCAAGCCGGGACAGGGAACTATGGCTACACCTTC. Protein: CASSQAGTGNYGYTF.

The chain recombines TRBV5-1 with TRBJ2-2, with D uncertain. CDR3 length equals 14 residues. V lost 3 bases to trimming and J lost 3 bases, with 9 bases between them. Germline CDR1 and CDR2: SGHRS and YFSETQ. CDR3 sequence (DNA): TGCGCCAGCAGCTATGCTAGTGACACCGGGGAGCTGTTTTTT. Its protein is CASSYASDTGELFF.

This chain joins TRBV2 and TRBJ2-3; a weak D match, TRBD2 (7 bases). The ends were cut back, 6 bases at V and 1 base at J, with 20 bases in the middle. Germline-derived CDR1 and CDR2 are SNHLY and FYNNEI. This CDR3 spans 17 amino acids. CDR3 DNA sequence: TGTGCCAGCAGCTCTAGCGGTTGGGGGGCCGGCACAGATACGCAGTATTTT. Its protein is CASSSSGWGAGTDTQYF.

The rearrangement links TRBV2 to TRBJ2-7; 7 bases are a match to TRBD1. The length of the CDR3 is 13 residues. With V trimmed by 6 bases and J by 4 bases, 6 bases remained unmatched. The germline V gene encodes CDR1 SNHLY and CDR2 FYNNEI. CDR3 sequence reads: CASSTQGVYEQYF. CDR3 nucleotides: TGTGCCAGCAGCACGCAGGGGGTTTACGAGCAGTACTTC.

The rearrangement joins TRBV25-1 to TRBJ1-1; D unresolved. Germline V gene sequence: CDR1 MGHDK, CDR2 SYGVNS. V gave up 5 bases and J gave up 0 bases, with 7 bases separating them. This CDR3 region has 13 residues. The chain's CDR3 is CASSLSMNTEAFF. The CDR3 DNA is TGTGCCAGCAGTCTATCAATGAACACTGAAGCTTTCTTT.

This chain connects TRBV5-1 to TRBJ2-2; 10 bases are shared with TRBD2. Germline CDR1 reads SGHRS; CDR2 reads YFSETQ. The V gene end was trimmed by 2 bases and the J gene end by 2 bases; junction bases not matched to a gene: 6. This CDR3 contains 17 residues. The DNA of the CDR3 is TGCGCCAGCAGCTTCTCGCTAGCGGGAGTTAACACCGGGGAGCTGTTTTTT. This translates into CASSFSLAGVNTGELFF.

V gene TRBV7-9 combines with J gene TRBJ1-2; D unresolved. V was shortened by 4 bases and J by 8 bases, with 8 bases between the two germline ends. Germline V CDR1 and CDR2: SEHNR, FQNEAQ (reference sequence). The CDR3 consists of 11 residues. The CDR3 sequence is CASSYEAGYTF. CDR3 bases: TGTGCCAGCAGCTACGAAGCAGGCTACACCTTC.

V and J are TRBV6-5 and TRBJ2-2, with 7 bases matching TRBD2. The CDR3 extends over 14 amino acids. From germline, CDR1 is MNHEY and CDR2 SVGAGI. The J segment lost 4 bases and the V segment lost 10 bases, leaving 9 bases of the junction unmatched. As DNA, the CDR3 is TGTGCCACGACTCGGGGGGTATTCACCGGGGAGCTGTTTTTT. It encodes CATTRGVFTGELFF.

The chain recombines TRBV7-2 with TRBJ2-3, with D tentatively TRBD1 (5 bases). V was pared by 4 bases and J by 4 bases, with 21 bases between. In germline, CDR1 is SGHTA, CDR2 FQGNSA. This CDR3 is 17 amino acids long. The CDR3 bases are TGTGCCAGCAGCTCCACAGGCGTCTACCTTTACCCAGATACGCAGTATTTT. It translates to CASSSTGVYLYPDTQYF.

The V and J genes are TRBV27 and TRBJ2-7, with D uncertain. V lost 5 bases to trimming and J lost 2 bases, with 10 bases between them. Germline-derived CDR1 and CDR2 are MNHEY and SMNVEV (reference sequence). The CDR3 has 13 amino acids. CDR3 amino acids: CASSHTFTYEQYF. The CDR3 DNA is TGTGCCAGCAGTCATACTTTTACCTACGAGCAGTACTTC.

This chain links TRBV4-2 with TRBJ2-7; D perhaps matches TRBD1 (6 bases). Germline CDR1 LGHNA, CDR2 YNFKEQ. With 1 base removed from V and 3 bases from J, the gap between germline ends came to 13 bases. This CDR3 region has 15 residues. CDR3 residues: CASSQVAGVGYEQYF. The CDR3 DNA reads TGTGCCAGCAGCCAAGTAGCAGGGGTCGGCTACGAGCAGTACTTC.

The genes are TRBV18 and TRBJ1-2; unclear D gene. CDR3 length equals 14 residues. Germline V lookup: CDR1 KGHSH, CDR2 LQKENI. Trimming took off 3 bases at V and 4 bases at J, with 12 bases between the two ends. The CDR3 bases are TGTGCCAGCTCACCTGGAACAGAGGGCTATGGCTACACCTTC. It yields the protein CASSPGTEGYGYTF. Combining the CDR3 with reference TRBV18 and TRBJ1-2 gives the whole variable domain NAGVMQNPRHLVRRRGQEARLRCSPMKGHSHVYWYRQLPEEGLKFMVYLQKENIIDESGMPKERFSAEFPKEGPSILRIQQVVRGDSAAYFCASSPGTEGYGYTFGSGTRLTVV.

V gene TRBV7-2 combines with J gene TRBJ2-4; possible D gene TRBD1, 6 bases. Deletions cut 3 bases from V and 0 bases from J, with 9 bases between. The germline V gene encodes CDR1 SGHTA and CDR2 FQGNSA. The CDR3 loop spans 15 amino acids. The CDR3 DNA reads TGTGCCAGCAGCTTTACAGGGAAAGCCAAAAACATTCAGTACTTC. Translated: CASSFTGKAKNIQYF. The complete variable domain, with remaining parts taken from reference TRBV7-2 and TRBJ2-4, reads GAGVSQSPSNKVTEKGKDVELRCDPISGHTALYWYRQSLGQGLEFLIYFQGNSAPDKSGLPSDRFSAERTGGSVSTLTIQRTQQEDSAVYLCASSFTGKAKNIQYFGAGTRLSVL.

The J gene is TRBJ2-3, the V gene TRBV30, with a tentative D call TRBD1 (6 bases). Trimming left V 4 bases short and J 6 bases short, with 11 bases between. This CDR3 region has 12 residues. Looked up from germline, CDR1 is GTSNPN and CDR2 is SVGIG (reference sequence). The chain's CDR3 is CAWTGAGDTQYF. The CDR3 nucleotides read TGTGCCTGGACAGGGGCAGGGGATACGCAGTATTTT.

The chain joins TRBV4-3 to TRBJ1-2; 8 bases match TRBD1. The germline gives CDR1 LGHNA, CDR2 YSLEER. Trimming removed 0 bases from V and 8 bases from J; junction bases left unmatched: 8. The CDR3 contains 15 residues. CDR3 in amino acids: CASSQDGKTGVGYTF. CDR3 nucleotide sequence: TGCGCCAGCAGCCAAGACGGGAAGACAGGGGTAGGCTACACCTTC.

Worth noting for this clone: Distinct nucleotide sequences in the sample also encode this CDR3. The chain combines TRBV12-3 or TRBV12-4 with TRBJ1-2; D possibly corresponds to TRBD1 (5 bases). V dropped 3 bases and J dropped 8 bases, with 13 bases sitting between them. The CDR3 has 13 amino acids. Here the CDR3 DNA reads TGTGCCAGCAGTTTGGGGGGTCGGGGGGGCTACACCTTC. It yields the protein CASSLGGRGGYTF.

J is TRBJ1-2 and V is TRBV28; TRBD1 is a possible D gene (5 bases). This CDR3 spans 16 amino acids. The V end was cut by 4 bases, the J end by 4 bases, with 19 bases between. The germline gives CDR1 MDHEN, CDR2 SYDVKM. The DNA for the CDR3 is TGTGCCAGCAGTTCGGAAACAGGCGGAATCATCTATGGCTACACCTTC. Translating it yields CASSSETGGIIYGYTF.

The chain links TRBV30 to TRBJ2-3, with D possibly TRBD2 on 5 matching bases. The CDR3 is made up of 14 amino acids. Trimming removed 4 bases at V and 7 bases at J, with 18 bases between. Per germline, CDR1 GTSNPN and CDR2 SVGIG (reference sequence). Here the CDR3 DNA reads TGTGCCTGGAAGGCCGGAGGTATACGAAATACGCAGTATTTT. Residues: CAWKAGGIRNTQYF.

This clone was counted once. The chain recombines TRBV28 with TRBJ1-5; the D gene is possibly TRBD1 (6 bases). The germline CDR1 and CDR2 sequences are MDHEN and SYDVKM. This CDR3 comprises 12 residues. The ends were cut back, 3 bases at V and 11 bases at J, with 11 bases in the middle. The CDR3 nucleotides read TGTGCCAGCAGTTTGGGGGAGGGGGCCCAGCATTTT. This translates into CASSLGEGAQHF. Looking up the rest from reference TRBV28 and TRBJ1-5 gives the full variable domain: DVKVTQSSRYLVKRTGEKVFLECVQDMDHENMFWYRQDPGLGLRLIYFSYDVKMKEKGDIPEGYSVSREKKERFSLILESASTNQTSMYLCASSLGEGAQHFGDGTRLSIL.

For the CDR3, the DNA is TGTGCCAGCAGTTACGGGCCCACGATGAGTCTCTATGGCTACACCTTC. Residues: CASSYGPTMSLYGYTF. The genes are TRBV6-2 or TRBV6-3 and TRBJ1-2; D call uncertain. This CDR3 contains 16 residues. Trimming cost V 2 bases and J 4 bases, with 17 bases left between them. From germline, CDR1 is MNHEY and CDR2 SVGEGT.

This sequence joins TRBV30 and TRBJ1-1, with D possibly being TRBD1 (6 bases). Germline CDR1 is GTSNPN and CDR2 is SVGIG (reference sequence). The CDR3 totals 16 residues. The V gene lost 0 bases and the J gene lost 1 base, with 15 bases spanning the gap. The CDR3 DNA sequence: TGTGCCTGGAGTGTACGGGCAGGGGCCCCGAACACTGAAGCTTTCTTT. Its protein is CAWSVRAGAPNTEAFF.

The chain couples TRBV2 to TRBJ2-1; TRBD1 agrees at 8 bases. After removal of 3 bases from V and 8 bases from J, the junction contained 3 bases not matched to a gene. Germline V CDR1 and CDR2: SNHLY, FYNNEI. The CDR3 runs 13 residues. The CDR3 reads CASSEDRVHEQFF. The DNA of the CDR3 is TGTGCCAGCAGTGAGGACAGGGTCCATGAGCAGTTCTTC.